This TCR beta chain came from a study of CD8 T cells in Susac syndrome (dated by TCRdb to between 2017 and 2020). Context from the whole study: The study used repertoire sequencing to test whether antigen drove CD8+ T cell activation and differentiation in Susac syndrome.

Comment on this clonotype: The clone's antigen remains unknown. No much larger clonotype is one base removed from it; base qualities were not supplied.

RNA was extracted with the RNeasy kit and about 0.45 to 1 ug was reverse transcribed using random hexamers. The immunoSEQ multiplex PCR assay, which covers 54 Vbeta and 13 Jbeta segments, was used to amplify TCR beta CDR3 regions. Bias from PCR amplification was corrected by using a synthetic template baseline for primer optimization and for computational correction. In the original analysis: Reads were assigned to V, D and J genes according to IMGT and analyzed in immunoSEQ Analyzer, with only productive sequences retained. To calculate clonality, Shannon entropy was normalized by log2 of the number of productive unique sequences and then subtracted from one. Public and private clones were assessed among the 100 most prevalent clones of each patient and control. Susac-specific clones were defined as absent from healthy and MS cohorts, 1052 published viral clones and other ImmuneACCESS disease sequences. TCRdb applied fastp at Q25 and MiXCR to the public reads, then kept only in-frame beta chains. A single entry per CDR3 protein holds the most common genes and DNA from its merged rows. TCRdb assigned the V and J calls; the authors' analysis was not used. Within this sample are about 110,000 distinct CDR3 sequences, with around 95% of them counted one time only. The top ten constitute 0.096% of the sample.

The investigation overall reported the following: The number of individuals in the TCR sequencing and HLA analysis was recognized as being relatively small.

Peripheral blood CD8+ and CD4+ T cells from healthy donors, Susac syndrome patients and multiple sclerosis patients were profiled by high-throughput TCR beta sequencing. Healthy donors were age- and sex-matched controls. Bulk CD8+ and CD4+ T cells were purified magnetically by negative isolation, whereas CD8+ TEMRA cells were enriched by FACS. Blood was drawn into EDTA tubes, processed within 24 hours, and PBMCs were isolated by density gradient centrifugation. PBMCs intended for TCR sequencing were cryopreserved in liquid nitrogen and thawed later in a water bath at 37 degrees C. The sorted or isolated CD4+, CD8+ and CD8+ TEMRA cells had a purity of 90% or higher. The CDR3 spans 17 residues, from the cysteine through the phenylalanine. The sequence is cut down to CDR3 DNA, 51 bases in frame from base 1. Germline trimming: 5 bases from V, 3 bases from J; junction bases outside gene matches: 13. The germline V gene supplies CDR1 SGHTA and CDR2 FQGNSA.

The receptor comes from a human donor in good health. Specimen: CD4+ T cells from PBMCs. The rearranged segments are TRBV7-2 and TRBJ1-1, with TRBD1 identical over 9 junction bases. For the CDR3, the sequence is CASSTAYRGRLDTEAFF. DNA sequence: TGTGCCAGCAGCACAGCCTACAGGGGGCGATTAGACACTGAAGCTTTCTTT. Full variable domain (CDR3 extended with the reference TRBV7-2 and TRBJ1-1 proteins): GAGVSQSPSNKVTEKGKDVELRCDPISGHTALYWYRQSLGQGLEFLIYFQGNSAPDKSGLPSDRFSAERTGGSVSTLTIQRTQQEDSAVYLCASSTAYRGRLDTEAFFGQGTRLTVV.